The T cell receptor (beta chain) described here comes from a study of T cell responses to AZD1222 COVID-19 vaccine. Study conclusions and caveats: Nearly half of spike-specific TCRs reportedly go after variant regions that carry no mutations.

Comments on this clone: What it binds is not known.

Germline V CDR1 and CDR2: LGHNT, FRNRAP. This CDR3 contains 11 residues. Timing groups of about 4 and about 12 weeks for second doses were pooled. Sequenced by immunoSEQ multiplex PCR; TCRdb stores in-frame clones only, minus some. The repertoire holds about 100,000 clones, with 70% to 90% as singletons. The chain joins TRBV12-5 to TRBJ1-5; possibly TRBD1 for D (5 bases). The sequencing used peripheral blood, collected 28 days after the second AZD1222 dose. This TCR came from an adult who received the AZD1222 COVID-19 vaccine. CDR3: CAYRGPGPQHF. In DNA form, the CDR3 reads TGTGCCTATAGGGGTCCGGGGCCCCAGCATTTT.